This T cell receptor (beta chain) is drawn from a study of T cells in Graves' hyperthyroidism and ophthalmopathy. Broader study findings: Ophthalmopathy was distinguished from stable hyperthyroidism by 13 V-J signatures.

What was amplified from RNA transcripts were TCR beta CDR3 regions. First-round RT-PCR of the TCR CDR3 relied on the HTBI primer set. TCRdb used MiXCR to reprocess the multiplex PCR reads, holding one entry per CDR3 protein. The sample records some 360,000 distinct CDR3 sequences, around 14% being singletons. Calling Graves' hyperthyroidism stable meant ophthalmopathy did not progress within 18 months. With a duration under 2 months, the hyperthyroidism was newly diagnosed in patients aged 18 to 65. The PBMCs were sourced from fresh peripheral blood (around 9.3 ml). This clonotype was found many times. Its cognate antigen is unknown. The CDR3 runs 13 residues. V shed 1 base and J 8 bases; nucleotides not matched to a gene: 8. The germline gives CDR1 DFQATT, CDR2 SNEGSKA (reference sequence).

This TCR came from a woman aged 55 to 70 with Graves' hyperthyroidism. The chain carries TRBV20-1 and TRBJ2-7; 7 bases are a match to TRBD2. Material: blood. CDR3 loop: CSARGRLAEKQYF. Written as DNA, the CDR3 is TGCAGTGCTAGAGGAAGGCTAGCGGAGAAGCAGTACTTC.